The 26 T cell receptor beta chains listed next were all sequenced from one sample in a study of metastatic and nonmetastatic thyroid tumors. Not a single patient had been given any form of treatment at any point before undergoing thyroid surgery. TCRdb called clones again from the PCR reads with MiXCR. The table lists tens of thousands of clones, 18% of them singletons. The source material was tumor tissue. The source of these receptors is a female donor with papillary thyroid cancer or a benign thyroid nodule (not recorded which). Some clones in this sample may be carry-over from other donors' samples.

DNA of the CDR3: TGCGCCAGCAGTGCCTGGGGCCCTGGAGCCGGGGAGCTGTTTTTT. It specifies CASSAWGPGAGELFF. The genes are TRBV5-1 and TRBJ2-2, with D tentatively TRBD1 (5 bases). The V end was cut by 5 bases, the J end by 6 bases, with 17 bases between. Germline CDR1 and CDR2: SGHRS and YFSETQ. The CDR3 spans 15 residues.

This clone was recorded at least ten times. This is likely a read error, given that the CDR3 carries no conserved phenylalanine or tryptophan at its end. The J gene is TRBJ2-6, the V gene TRBV5-1; D not certain. The CDR3 consists of 8 residues. V was clipped by 2 bases and J by 15 bases, with 0 bases between them. Germline-derived CDR1 and CDR2 are SGHRS and YFSETQ. The CDR3 nucleotides read TGCGCCAGCAGCTTCCTGACTAGC. It specifies CASSFLTS.

This clone has at least ten counts. The V and J genes are TRBV10-3 and TRBJ1-4, with D unclear. The germline V gene encodes CDR1 ENHRY and CDR2 SYGVKD. Deletions cut 6 bases from V and 4 bases from J, with 12 bases between. The CDR3 has 14 residues. CDR3 DNA: TGTGCCATCAGGGAGACGGGGAATAATGAAAAACTGTTTTTT. Residues: CAIRETGNNEKLFF.

This clone occurred many times. The chain combines TRBV4-1 with TRBJ2-3, with D tentatively TRBD2 (5 bases). Germline V CDR1 and CDR2: MGHRA, YSYEKL. This CDR3 comprises 13 residues. Trimming took 0 bases from V and 11 from J, leaving 12 bases between them. The CDR3 coding sequence is TGCGCCAGCAGCCAAGAGGAATCCGGGATGCAGTATTTT. Protein: CASSQEESGMQYF.

V gene TRBV6-1 combines with J gene TRBJ1-2; D might be TRBD1 (6 bases). Germline-derived CDR1 and CDR2 are MNHNS and SASEGT. CDR3 length: 12 residues. Trimming shortened V by 6 bases and J by 11 bases, and 16 bases separated the two germline ends. The CDR3 DNA reads as TGTGCCAGCAGGTTGCGGGACACCTTATACACCTTC. This codes for CASRLRDTLYTF.

This sequence joins TRBV7-2 and TRBJ2-1; D remains ambiguous. The CDR3 extends over 14 amino acids. Trimming pared 1 base from V and 8 bases from J, leaving 12 bases between. Per germline, CDR1 SGHTA and CDR2 FQGNSA. The DNA for the CDR3 is TGTGCCAGCAGCTTAGGGGTGGGCACCGATGAGCAGTTCTTC. Residues: CASSLGVGTDEQFF. Filled out from reference TRBV7-2 and TRBJ2-1, the complete variable domain reads GAGVSQSPSNKVTEKGKDVELRCDPISGHTALYWYRQSLGQGLEFLIYFQGNSAPDKSGLPSDRFSAERTGGSVSTLTIQRTQQEDSAVYLCASSLGVGTDEQFFGPGTRLTVL.

This clone has ten or more counts. The V and J genes are TRBV7-2 and TRBJ2-1, with D possibly TRBD2 on 6 matching bases. The CDR3 totals 15 residues. From germline, CDR1 is SGHTA and CDR2 FQGNSA. Trimming took off 7 bases at V and 4 bases at J, with 17 bases between the two ends. The CDR3 DNA is TGTGCCAGCATCCCTGGGCGGGGCTATTACAATGAGCAGTTCTTC. As protein: CASIPGRGYYNEQFF.

This clone was detected ten times or more. J is TRBJ1-4 and V is TRBV18; 7 positions agree with TRBD1. There are 17 residues in the CDR3. Germline V gene lookup returns CDR1 KGHSH and CDR2 LQKENI. V dropped 3 bases and J dropped 7; count of bases not matched to a gene: 14. The CDR3 region has the DNA TGTGCCAGCTCACCTCTCTCCCTTACAGGGGAGGGTGAAAAACTGTTTTTT. Translation gives CASSPLSLTGEGEKLFF.

This clone was detected a few times. The CDR3 reads CASSVWGSENEQFF. The CDR3 nucleotides read TGTGCCAGCAGCGTCTGGGGGAGTGAGAATGAGCAGTTCTTC. The chain is built from TRBV9 and TRBJ2-1, with D possibly being TRBD1 or TRBD2 (5 bases each). The V gene lost 2 bases and the J gene lost 7 bases, with 13 bases spanning the gap. The germline V gene has CDR1 SGDLS and CDR2 YYNGEE. This CDR3 region has 14 residues.

This clone occurred many times. Since the CDR3 does not end with the conserved phenylalanine or tryptophan, this likely comes from a read error. Other DNA sequences in this sample translate to the same CDR3. This chain connects TRBV15 to TRBJ1-5; D remains unclear. This CDR3 region has 15 residues. CDR1 is LNHNV and CDR2 is YYDKDF in the germline V gene (reference sequence). The V and J ends lost 3 bases and 0 bases respectively, with 9 bases between them. The CDR3 is CATSRGLFSNQPQHL. The CDR3 DNA follows: TGTGCCACCAGCAGGGGTCTGTTTAGCAATCAGCCCCAGCATCTT.

The sample holds many counts of this clone. The chain is built from TRBV6-2 or TRBV6-3 and TRBJ1-1; the D is unclear. This CDR3 contains 13 residues. V was pared by 3 bases and J by 3 bases, with 8 bases between. The V gene's germline CDR1 is MNHEY and CDR2 SVGEGT. The chain's CDR3 is CASSYLPYTEAFF. The CDR3 DNA sequence: TGTGCCAGCAGTTATCTTCCGTACACTGAAGCTTTCTTT.

Turning to this clone: This may be a read error, as it is one base from a much larger clone. Different DNA sequences within this sample yield the same CDR3. The chain joins TRBV19 to TRBJ1-1; unclear D gene. Germline V lookup: CDR1 LNHDA, CDR2 SQIVND (reference sequence). The CDR3 sequence is 12 residues long. Here the CDR3 DNA reads TGTGCCAGCAGTAGGGTGAACACTGAAGCTTTCTTT. Protein sequence: CASSRVNTEAFF.

The V call is TRBV7-2, the J call TRBJ1-3; D possibly corresponds to TRBD1 (5 bases). The germline V gene has CDR1 SGHTA and CDR2 FQGNSA. V shed 2 bases and J shed 8 bases, with 13 bases lying between them. The CDR3 runs to 14 residues. CDR3 in DNA: TGTGCCAGCAGCTTAAACCTCGGGGGAGACACCATATATTTT. It yields the protein CASSLNLGGDTIYF.

The chain has TRBV28 and TRBJ1-2; D is uncertain. V lost 6 bases, J lost 4 bases, and 15 bases lay in between. CDR1 MDHEN and CDR2 SYDVKM come from the germline V gene. The CDR3 is 14 amino acids. This CDR3 reads CASRPIGVGYGYTF. Written as DNA, the CDR3 is TGTGCCAGCAGGCCAATCGGGGTCGGCTATGGCTACACCTTC.

Ten or more counts support this clone. The chain carries TRBV2 and TRBJ1-2, with TRBD1 identical over 7 bases. The CDR3 spans 16 residues. The V segment lost 2 bases and the J segment 1 base; nucleotides outside the gene matches: 7. Germline CDR1 reads SNHLY; CDR2 reads FYNNEI. The chain's CDR3 is CASSETGVSGNYGYTF. The CDR3 DNA sequence: TGTGCCAGCAGTGAAACAGGGGTGAGCGGTAACTATGGCTACACCTTC.

The chain combines TRBV4-2 with TRBJ2-1, with 9 nucleotides matching TRBD2. Germline loops: CDR1 LGHNA, CDR2 YNFKEQ. With V trimmed by 5 bases and J by 5 bases, 16 bases remained unmatched. CDR3 length: 18 amino acids. CDR3 nucleotides: TGTGCCAGCAGCGTATGGAAGGGGACTAGCCGCTTCGACAATGAGCAGTTCTTC. Translation gives CASSVWKGTSRFDNEQFF.

The chain is built from TRBV7-9 and TRBJ2-5, with no clear D. Germline V CDR1 and CDR2: SEHNR, FQNEAQ (reference sequence). The CDR3 runs 16 residues. With 5 bases removed from V and 2 bases from J, the gap between germline ends came to 18 bases. Written as DNA, the CDR3 is TGTGCCAGCAGCCCCGGTGGGCCAGGCTATCAAGAGACCCAGTACTTC. Translating gives CASSPGGPGYQETQYF.

This clone was seen ten or more times. The chain links TRBV12-3 or TRBV12-4 to TRBJ2-1; possible D gene TRBD1, 6 bases. V was cut by 5 bases and J by 10 bases, with 12 bases left in between. The CDR3 sequence is 12 residues long. The CDR3 region is CASSIQGWEQFF. The CDR3 nucleotides read TGTGCCAGCAGTATACAGGGTTGGGAGCAGTTCTTC.

In this sample, this clone turned up many times. The chain joins TRBV7-8 to TRBJ1-6; 8 bases map to TRBD1. Germline values: CDR1 SGHVS, CDR2 FQNEAQ. J was trimmed by 8 bases and V by 5 bases; bases with no gene match: 8. The CDR3 extends over 15 amino acids. CDR3 DNA sequence: TGTGCCAGCAGCACCCGACAGGGGAAGGATTCACCCCTCCACTTT. Translated: CASSTRQGKDSPLHF.

This clone has a count of ten or more. This rearrangement joins TRBV20-1 to TRBJ1-1; D is undetermined. The V gene's germline CDR1 is DFQATT and CDR2 SNEGSKA (reference sequence). The CDR3 spans 14 residues. Trimming cost V 3 bases and J 3 bases, with 14 bases left between them. Here the CDR3 reads CSASERPRDTEAFF. The DNA for the CDR3 is TGCAGTGCTAGTGAGCGACCGCGGGACACTGAAGCTTTCTTT.

This clone was seen many times. The chain joins TRBV20-1 to TRBJ2-2, with 11 bases fitting TRBD2. Trimming took 0 bases from V and 1 from J; bases not matched to a gene: 7. Germline lookup yields CDR1 DFQATT and CDR2 SNEGSKA (reference sequence). This CDR3 comprises 18 residues. This CDR3 is CSARDPGGTSGNTGELFF. CDR3 bases: TGCAGTGCTAGAGACCCTGGGGGGACTAGCGGGAACACCGGGGAGCTGTTTTTT.

This clone has more than one count but fewer than ten. The J gene is TRBJ2-1, the V gene TRBV18, with TRBD1 as a possible D gene (6 bases). CDR1 KGHSH and CDR2 LQKENI come from the germline V gene. Trimming cost V 6 bases and J 0 bases, with 12 bases left between them. This CDR3 contains 15 residues. The CDR3 region is CASSQGTSSYNEQFF. In DNA form, the CDR3 reads TGTGCCAGCTCTCAAGGGACAAGCTCCTACAATGAGCAGTTCTTC.

The rearrangement uses TRBV7-2 and TRBJ2-2, with 7 bases matching TRBD1. J lost 4 bases, V lost 6 bases, and 8 bases had no gene match. This CDR3 is built from 15 residues. In germline, CDR1 is SGHTA, CDR2 FQGNSA. Here the CDR3 DNA reads TGTGCCAGCAGTGAAGTGGCAGGGGGCACCGGGGAGCTGTTTTTT. This sequence encodes CASSEVAGGTGELFF.

The J gene is TRBJ1-4, the V gene TRBV4-3; the D gene is possibly TRBD1 (5 bases). Germline CDR1 and CDR2: LGHNA and YSLEER. The CDR3 runs 14 residues. V was trimmed by 2 bases and J by 10 bases, leaving 14 bases between them. This CDR3 reads CASSQSGEIGKLFF. The DNA for the CDR3 is TGCGCCAGCAGCCAATCGGGGGAGATAGGAAAACTGTTTTTT.

This clone was counted a few times. V gene TRBV5-1 combines with J gene TRBJ2-2; D not resolved. CDR3 length: 13 amino acids. Between the trimmed V and J ends, which lost 4 bases and 6 bases, there was a span of 10 bases. Germline CDR1 is SGHRS and CDR2 is YFSETQ. CDR3 sequence: CASSQTYPGELFF. The DNA for the CDR3 is TGCGCCAGCAGCCAGACATATCCCGGGGAGCTGTTTTTT.

This clone was detected many times. This chain connects TRBV7-2 to TRBJ1-2; D perhaps matches TRBD1 (5 bases). The germline V gene has CDR1 SGHTA and CDR2 FQGNSA. The CDR3 consists of 14 residues. Trimming removed 5 bases from V and 0 bases from J, with 10 bases in between. The CDR3 DNA reads TGTGCCAGCAGCCCGGGGACCGCTAACTATGGCTACACCTTC. Translated, it gives CASSPGTANYGYTF.